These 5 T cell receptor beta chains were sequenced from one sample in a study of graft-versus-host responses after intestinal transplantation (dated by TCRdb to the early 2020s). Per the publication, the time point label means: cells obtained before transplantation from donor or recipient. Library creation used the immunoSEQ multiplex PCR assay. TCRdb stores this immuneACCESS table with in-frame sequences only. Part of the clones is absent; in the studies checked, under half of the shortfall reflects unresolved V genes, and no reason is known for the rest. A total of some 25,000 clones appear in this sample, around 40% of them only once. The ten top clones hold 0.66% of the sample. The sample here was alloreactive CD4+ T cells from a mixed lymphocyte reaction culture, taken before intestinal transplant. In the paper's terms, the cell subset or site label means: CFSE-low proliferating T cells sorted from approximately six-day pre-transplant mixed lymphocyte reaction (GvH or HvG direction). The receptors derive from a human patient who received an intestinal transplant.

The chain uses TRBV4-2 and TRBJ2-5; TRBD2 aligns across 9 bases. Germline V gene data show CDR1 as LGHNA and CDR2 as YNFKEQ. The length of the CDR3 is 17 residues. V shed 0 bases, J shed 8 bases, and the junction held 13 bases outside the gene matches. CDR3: CASSQDISGGPGFTQYF. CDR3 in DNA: TGTGCCAGCAGCCAAGATATAAGCGGGGGGCCCGGTTTTACCCAGTACTTC.

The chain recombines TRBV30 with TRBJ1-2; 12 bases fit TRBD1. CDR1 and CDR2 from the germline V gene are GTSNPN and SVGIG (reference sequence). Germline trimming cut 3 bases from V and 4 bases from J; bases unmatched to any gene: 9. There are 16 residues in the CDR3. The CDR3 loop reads CAWRAPGTGGIYGYTF. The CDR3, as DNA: TGTGCCTGGAGGGCTCCCGGGACAGGGGGCATCTATGGCTACACCTTC.

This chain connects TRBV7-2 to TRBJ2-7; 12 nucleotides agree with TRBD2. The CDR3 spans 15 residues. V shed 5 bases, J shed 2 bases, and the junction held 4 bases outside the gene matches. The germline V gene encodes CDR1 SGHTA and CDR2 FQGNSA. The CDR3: CASSRTSGKTYEQYF. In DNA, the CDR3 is TGTGCCAGCAGCCGGACTAGCGGGAAGACCTACGAGCAGTACTTC.

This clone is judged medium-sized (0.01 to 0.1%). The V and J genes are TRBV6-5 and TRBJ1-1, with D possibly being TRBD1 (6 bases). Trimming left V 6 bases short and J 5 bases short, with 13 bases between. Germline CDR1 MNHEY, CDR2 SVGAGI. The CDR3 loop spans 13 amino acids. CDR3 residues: CASRYTGITEAFF. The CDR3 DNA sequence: TGTGCCAGCAGGTATACAGGGATTACTGAAGCTTTCTTT.

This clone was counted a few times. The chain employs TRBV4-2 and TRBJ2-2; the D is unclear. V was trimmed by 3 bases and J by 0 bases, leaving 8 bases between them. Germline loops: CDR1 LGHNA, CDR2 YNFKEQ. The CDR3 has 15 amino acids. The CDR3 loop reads CASSHTYANTGELFF. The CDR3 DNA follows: TGTGCCAGCAGCCACACCTATGCGAACACCGGGGAGCTGTTTTTT.